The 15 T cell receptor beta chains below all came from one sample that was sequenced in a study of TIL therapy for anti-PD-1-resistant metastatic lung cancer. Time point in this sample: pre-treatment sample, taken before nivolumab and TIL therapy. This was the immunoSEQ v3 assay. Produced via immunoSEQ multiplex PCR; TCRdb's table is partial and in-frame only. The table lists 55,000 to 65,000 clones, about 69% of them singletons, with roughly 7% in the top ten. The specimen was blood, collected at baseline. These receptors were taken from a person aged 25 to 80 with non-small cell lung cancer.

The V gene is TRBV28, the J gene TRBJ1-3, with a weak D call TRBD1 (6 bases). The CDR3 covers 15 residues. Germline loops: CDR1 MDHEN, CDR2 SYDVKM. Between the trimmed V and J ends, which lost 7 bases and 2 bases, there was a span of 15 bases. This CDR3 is CASNEQGSAGNTIYF. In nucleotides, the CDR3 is TGTGCCAGCAATGAACAGGGAAGCGCTGGAAACACCATATATTTT.

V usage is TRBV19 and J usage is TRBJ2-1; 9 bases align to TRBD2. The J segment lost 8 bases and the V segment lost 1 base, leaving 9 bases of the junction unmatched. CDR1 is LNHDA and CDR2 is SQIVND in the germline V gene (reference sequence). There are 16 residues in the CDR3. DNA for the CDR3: TGTGCCAGTAGTATAGTGAGCGGGGGGCCGTCGGATGAGCAGTTCTTC. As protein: CASSIVSGGPSDEQFF.

The CDR3 DNA reads TGTGCCAGCAGCCCGGTAGGGCGGGAGGCATACAATGAGCAGTTCTTC. Translating gives CASSPVGREAYNEQFF. V gene TRBV11-3 combines with J gene TRBJ2-1; 8 positions match TRBD2. Germline assignment: CDR1 SGHNT and CDR2 YENEEA. V gave up 5 bases and J gave up 4 bases; unmatched junction bases: 10. The CDR3 spans 16 residues.

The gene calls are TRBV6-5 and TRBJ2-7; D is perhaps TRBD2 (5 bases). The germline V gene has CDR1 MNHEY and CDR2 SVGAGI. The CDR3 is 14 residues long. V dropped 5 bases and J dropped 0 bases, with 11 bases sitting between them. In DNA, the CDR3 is TGTGCCAGCAGTCGGACTCTGAGCTCCTACGAGCAGTACTTC. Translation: CASSRTLSSYEQYF.

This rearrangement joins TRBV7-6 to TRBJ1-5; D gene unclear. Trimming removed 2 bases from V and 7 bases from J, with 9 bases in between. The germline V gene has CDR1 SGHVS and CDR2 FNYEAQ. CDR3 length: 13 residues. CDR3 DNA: TGTGCCAGCAGCTTATTTGCCGGCCAGCCCCAGCATTTT. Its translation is CASSLFAGQPQHF.

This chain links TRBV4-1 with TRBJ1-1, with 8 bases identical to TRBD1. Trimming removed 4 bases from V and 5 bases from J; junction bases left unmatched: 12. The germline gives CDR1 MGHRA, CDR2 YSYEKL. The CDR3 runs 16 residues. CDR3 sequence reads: CASSPRQGRIATEAFF. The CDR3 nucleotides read TGCGCCAGCAGCCCTAGACAGGGGAGAATAGCGACTGAAGCTTTCTTT.

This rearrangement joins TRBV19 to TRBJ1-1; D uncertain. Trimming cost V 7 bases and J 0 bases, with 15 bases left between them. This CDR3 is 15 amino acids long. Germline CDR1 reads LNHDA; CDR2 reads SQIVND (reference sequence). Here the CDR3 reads CASTRRGDLNTEAFF. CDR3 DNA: TGTGCCAGTACCCGCCGGGGTGACCTGAACACTGAAGCTTTCTTT.

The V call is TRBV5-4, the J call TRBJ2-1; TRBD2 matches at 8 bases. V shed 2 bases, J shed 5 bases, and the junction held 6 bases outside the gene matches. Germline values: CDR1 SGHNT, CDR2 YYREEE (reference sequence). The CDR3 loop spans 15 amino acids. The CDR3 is CASSFPGGPNNEQFF. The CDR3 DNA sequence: TGTGCCAGCAGCTTCCCGGGGGGGCCAAACAATGAGCAGTTCTTC. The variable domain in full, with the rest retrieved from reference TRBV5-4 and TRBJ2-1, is ETGVTQSPTHLIKTRGQQVTLRCSSQSGHNTVSWYQQALGQGPQFIFQYYREEENGRGNFPPRFSGLQFPNYSSELNVNALELDDSALYLCASSFPGGPNNEQFFGPGTRLTVL.

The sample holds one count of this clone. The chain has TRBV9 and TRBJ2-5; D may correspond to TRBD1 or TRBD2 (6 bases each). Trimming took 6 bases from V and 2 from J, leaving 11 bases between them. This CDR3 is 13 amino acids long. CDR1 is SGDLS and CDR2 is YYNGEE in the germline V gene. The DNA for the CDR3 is TGTGCCAGCAATGGAGGGGGTCAAGAGACCCAGTACTTC. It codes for CASNGGGQETQYF.

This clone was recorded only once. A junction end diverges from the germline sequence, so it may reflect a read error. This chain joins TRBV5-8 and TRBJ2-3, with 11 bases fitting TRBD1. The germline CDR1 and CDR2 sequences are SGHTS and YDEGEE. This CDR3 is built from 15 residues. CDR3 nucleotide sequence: TGTGCCAGCACCTTGGACAGGGGGCGTACAGATACGCAGTATTTT. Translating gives CASTLDRGRTDTQYF. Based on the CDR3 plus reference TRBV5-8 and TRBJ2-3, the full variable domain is EAGVTQSPTHLIKTRGQQATLRCSPISGHTSVYWYQQALGLGLQFLLWYDEGEERNRGNFPPRFSGRQFPNYSSELNVNALELEDSALYLCASTLDRGRTDTQYFGPGTRLTVL.

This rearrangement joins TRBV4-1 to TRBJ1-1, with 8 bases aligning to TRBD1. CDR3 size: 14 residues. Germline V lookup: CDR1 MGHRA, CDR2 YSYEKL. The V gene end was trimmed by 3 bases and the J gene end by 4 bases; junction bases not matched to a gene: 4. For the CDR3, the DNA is TGCGCCAGCAGCCAGGACAGGGAGGGCACTGAAGCTTTCTTT. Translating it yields CASSQDREGTEAFF.

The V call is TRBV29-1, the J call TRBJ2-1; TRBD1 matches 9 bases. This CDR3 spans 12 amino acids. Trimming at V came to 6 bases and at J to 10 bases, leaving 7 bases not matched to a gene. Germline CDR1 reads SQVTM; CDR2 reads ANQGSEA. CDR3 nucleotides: TGCAGCGTCATAAAGACAGGGGGAGAGCAGTTCTTC. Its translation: CSVIKTGGEQFF.

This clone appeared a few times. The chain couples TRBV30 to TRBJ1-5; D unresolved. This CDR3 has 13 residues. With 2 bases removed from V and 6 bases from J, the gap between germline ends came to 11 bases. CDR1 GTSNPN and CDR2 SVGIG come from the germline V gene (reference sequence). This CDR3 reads CAWSLGLAQPQHF. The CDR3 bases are TGTGCCTGGAGTTTAGGGCTCGCTCAGCCCCAGCATTTT.

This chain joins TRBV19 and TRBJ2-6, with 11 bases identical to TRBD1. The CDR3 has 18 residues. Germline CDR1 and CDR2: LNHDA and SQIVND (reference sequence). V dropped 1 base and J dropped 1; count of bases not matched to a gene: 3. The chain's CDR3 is CASSIVGTGGSGANVLTF. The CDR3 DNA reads TGTGCCAGTAGTATAGTAGGGACAGGGGGATCTGGGGCCAACGTCCTGACTTTC.

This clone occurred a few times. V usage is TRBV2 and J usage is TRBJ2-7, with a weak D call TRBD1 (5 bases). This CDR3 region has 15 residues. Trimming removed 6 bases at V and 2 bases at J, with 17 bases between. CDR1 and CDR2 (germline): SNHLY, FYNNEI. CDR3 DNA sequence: TGTGCCAGCAGCATAGATCCGACAGAACCCTACGAGCAGTACTTC. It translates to CASSIDPTEPYEQYF. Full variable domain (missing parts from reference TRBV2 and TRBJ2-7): EPEVTQTPSHQVTQMGQEVILRCVPISNHLYFYWYRQILGQKVEFLVSFYNNEISEKSEIFDDQFSVERPDGSNFTLKIRSTKLEDSAMYFCASSIDPTEPYEQYFGPGTRLTVT.